What follows are 9 T cell receptor beta chains derived from one specimen sequenced in a study of blood T cell repertoires in COVID-19. Method: immunoSEQ multiplex PCR; TCRdb's copy keeps in-frame clones and lacks some. Found here are about 310,000 clones, around 87% of them singletons; the top ten hold 7.8%. Input material: peripheral blood. All receptors come from a woman aged 50 to 65 who had recovered from COVID-19.

The V gene is TRBV18, the J gene TRBJ2-3; D perhaps matches TRBD2 (6 bases). The CDR3 runs to 14 residues. Looked up from germline, CDR1 is KGHSH and CDR2 is LQKENI. The germline V and J ends were trimmed by 2 bases and 2 bases, with 8 bases remaining between them. This CDR3 reads CASSPWRDTDTQYF. The CDR3 DNA is TGTGCCAGCTCACCATGGCGGGACACAGATACGCAGTATTTT.

The chain is built from TRBV2 and TRBJ1-3; no firm D call. This CDR3 has 15 residues. The V end lost 6 bases, the J end lost 1 base, and 13 bases lay between the germline ends. Germline-derived CDR1 and CDR2 are SNHLY and FYNNEI. The CDR3 is CASSGWARSGNTIYF. CDR3 coding DNA: TGTGCCAGCAGCGGATGGGCTCGTTCTGGAAACACCATATATTTT. Using reference TRBV2 and TRBJ1-3 for the parts outside the CDR3, the full variable domain is EPEVTQTPSHQVTQMGQEVILRCVPISNHLYFYWYRQILGQKVEFLVSFYNNEISEKSEIFDDQFSVERPDGSNFTLKIRSTKLEDSAMYFCASSGWARSGNTIYFGEGSWLTVV.

The chain uses TRBV2 and TRBJ2-7; 8 nucleotides align to TRBD2. Looked up from germline, CDR1 is SNHLY and CDR2 is FYNNEI. V lost 6 bases to trimming and J lost 3 bases; unmatched junction nucleotides: 10. CDR3 length: 15 residues. CDR3 loop: CASSLGSLAGYEQYF. The DNA of the CDR3 is TGTGCCAGCAGCCTAGGTAGTCTAGCGGGCTACGAGCAGTACTTC.

V is TRBV4-3 and J is TRBJ2-5, with D maybe TRBD1 (5 bases). Per the germline V gene, CDR1 is LGHNA and CDR2 is YSLEER. V lost 1 base, J lost 2 bases, and 17 bases lay in between. The CDR3 has 17 residues. DNA for the CDR3: TGCGCCAGCAGCCAAGGCCGAATGGAAGCAGGGCAAGAGACCCAGTACTTC. Translated, it gives CASSQGRMEAGQETQYF.

The V call is TRBV18, the J call TRBJ2-7, with no clear D. The CDR3 is 13 residues long. Trimming removed 5 bases from V and 0 bases from J, with 8 bases in between. Per germline, CDR1 KGHSH and CDR2 LQKENI. This chain's CDR3 is CASSGADSYEQYF. CDR3 DNA sequence: TGTGCCAGCTCAGGCGCGGACTCCTACGAGCAGTACTTC. Combining the CDR3 with reference TRBV18 and TRBJ2-7 gives the whole variable domain NAGVMQNPRHLVRRRGQEARLRCSPMKGHSHVYWYRQLPEEGLKFMVYLQKENIIDESGMPKERFSAEFPKEGPSILRIQQVVRGDSAAYFCASSGADSYEQYFGPGTRLTVT.

The chain's CDR3 is CASSLDAVYGYTF. The CDR3 DNA is TGTGCCAGCAGTTTAGATGCAGTCTATGGCTACACCTTC. The chain links TRBV12-3 or TRBV12-4 to TRBJ1-2; no firm D call. The CDR3 runs to 13 residues. The V end lost 1 base, the J end lost 4 bases, and 7 bases lay between the germline ends.

The chain uses TRBV27 and TRBJ2-7; 9 nucleotides line up with TRBD1. J gave up 7 bases and V 4 bases, and 8 bases lay outside the gene matches. The CDR3 covers 14 residues. Germline values: CDR1 MNHEY, CDR2 SMNVEV (reference sequence). As DNA, the CDR3 is TGTGCCAGCAGTTACACAGGGGGCACGGGGGAGCAGTACTTC. Its protein is CASSYTGGTGEQYF.

The chain joins TRBV30 to TRBJ1-2; weak D call: TRBD1 (5 bases). This CDR3 contains 13 residues. V shed 0 bases and J shed 7 bases, with 12 bases lying between them. The germline V gene encodes CDR1 GTSNPN and CDR2 SVGIG (reference sequence). CDR3 nucleotides: TGTGCCTGGAGTGTACAAGGGGTGGGTGGCTACACCTTC. Translation gives CAWSVQGVGGYTF.

This rearrangement joins TRBV29-1 to TRBJ2-7; D is perhaps TRBD1 (6 bases). Trimming took 7 bases from V and 4 from J, leaving 17 bases between them. Germline assignment: CDR1 SQVTM and CDR2 ANQGSEA. The CDR3 runs 13 residues. The CDR3 loop is CSGARGQNYEQYF. The CDR3 DNA follows: TGCAGCGGAGCCAGGGGACAAAATTACGAGCAGTACTTC.